This entry features one TCR beta chain sequence. Its antigen is still unknown. From germline, CDR1 is SNHLY and CDR2 FYNNEI. The CDR3 runs to 15 residues. Trimming pared 0 bases from V and 7 bases from J, leaving 10 bases between. This sample stems from a study of blood T cells in healthy people across ages. PCR was performed a second time for roughly 7 to 11 cycles using a sample-barcoded 5' primer and a J-beta primer mix. Every cDNA was tagged by a template-switch adaptor with 12 random nucleotides. TCRdb reanalysed the 5' RACE reads using MiXCR and keeps one entry per CDR3 protein. In the table there are about 900,000 distinct CDR3 sequences, roughly 48% of which are singletons. Overall study findings and caveats: Older age went with lower TCR beta diversity per million T cells, in a roughly linear way. TCR beta diversity tracked closely with naive T cell percentage.

The V and J genes are TRBV2 and TRBJ1-6; no clear D gene. The TCR comes from a man aged 30 to 39 in good health. The sample taken for sequencing was blood. The CDR3 loop is CASSEARLENSPLHF. The CDR3 nucleotides read TGTGCCAGCAGTGAAGCGCGGTTGGAAAATTCACCCCTCCACTTT.